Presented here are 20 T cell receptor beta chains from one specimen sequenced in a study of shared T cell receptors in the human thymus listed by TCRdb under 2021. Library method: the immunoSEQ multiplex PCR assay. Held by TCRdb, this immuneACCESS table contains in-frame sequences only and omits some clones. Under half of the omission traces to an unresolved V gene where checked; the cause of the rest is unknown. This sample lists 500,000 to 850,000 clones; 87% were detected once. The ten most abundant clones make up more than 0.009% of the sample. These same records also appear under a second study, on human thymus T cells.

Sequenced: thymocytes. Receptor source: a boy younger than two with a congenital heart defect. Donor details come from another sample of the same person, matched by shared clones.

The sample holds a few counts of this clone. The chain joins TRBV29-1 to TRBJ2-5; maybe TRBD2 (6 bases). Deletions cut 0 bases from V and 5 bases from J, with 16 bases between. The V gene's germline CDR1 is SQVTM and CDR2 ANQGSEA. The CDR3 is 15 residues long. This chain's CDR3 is CSVEDWRGRDETQYF. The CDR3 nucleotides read TGCAGCGTTGAAGATTGGAGGGGAAGAGATGAGACCCAGTACTTC.

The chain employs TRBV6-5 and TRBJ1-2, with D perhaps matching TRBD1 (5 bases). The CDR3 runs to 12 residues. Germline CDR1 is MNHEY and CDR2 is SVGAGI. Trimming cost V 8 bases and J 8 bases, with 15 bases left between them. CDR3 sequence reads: CASGGGGYGYTF. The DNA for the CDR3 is TGTGCCAGCGGGGGGGGAGGGTACGGCTACACCTTC.

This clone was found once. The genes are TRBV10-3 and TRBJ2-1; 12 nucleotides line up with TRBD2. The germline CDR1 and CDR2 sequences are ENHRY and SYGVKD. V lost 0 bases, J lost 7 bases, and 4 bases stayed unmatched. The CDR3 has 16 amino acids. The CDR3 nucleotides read TGTGCCATCAGTGAGTCTCTAGCGGGAGGGGAAAATGAGCAGTTCTTC. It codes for CAISESLAGGENEQFF.

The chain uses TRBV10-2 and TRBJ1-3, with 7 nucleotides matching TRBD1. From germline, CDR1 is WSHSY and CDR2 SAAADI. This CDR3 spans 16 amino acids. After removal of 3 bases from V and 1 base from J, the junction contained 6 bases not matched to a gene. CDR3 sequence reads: CASSDPDRDSGNTIYF. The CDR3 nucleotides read TGCGCCAGCAGTGATCCCGACAGGGATTCTGGAAACACCATATATTTT.

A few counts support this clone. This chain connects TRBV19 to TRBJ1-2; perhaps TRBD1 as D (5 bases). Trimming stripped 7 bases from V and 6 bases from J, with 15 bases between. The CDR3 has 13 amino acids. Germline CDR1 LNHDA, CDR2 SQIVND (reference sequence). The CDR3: CASTQRQTNGYTF. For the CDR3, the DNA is TGTGCCAGTACCCAGCGACAGACGAATGGCTACACCTTC.

CDR3 nucleotide sequence: TGTGCCAGCAGCCAAGATAAGGCATGGAGTAGCGGGGGGGATCAAGAGACCCAGTACTTC. Translation gives CASSQDKAWSSGGDQETQYF. The genes are TRBV4-2 and TRBJ2-5; TRBD2 agrees at 11 bases. The germline CDR1 and CDR2 sequences are LGHNA and YNFKEQ. With V trimmed by 0 bases and J by 2 bases, 14 bases remained unmatched. CDR3 length: 20 amino acids.

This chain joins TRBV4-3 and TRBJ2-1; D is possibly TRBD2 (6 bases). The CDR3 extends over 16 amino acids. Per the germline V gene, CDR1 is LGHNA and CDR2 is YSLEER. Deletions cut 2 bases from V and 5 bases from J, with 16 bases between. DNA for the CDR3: TGCGCCAGCAGCCAAACTCTAGCGCGGAACCACAATGAGCAGTTCTTC. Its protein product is CASSQTLARNHNEQFF.

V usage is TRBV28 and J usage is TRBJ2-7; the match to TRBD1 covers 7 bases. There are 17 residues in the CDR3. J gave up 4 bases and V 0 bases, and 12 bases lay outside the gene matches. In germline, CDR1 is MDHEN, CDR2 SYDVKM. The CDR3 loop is CASSLWNPRQGSYEQYF. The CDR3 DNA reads TGTGCCAGCAGTTTATGGAACCCCCGACAGGGTAGTTACGAGCAGTACTTC.

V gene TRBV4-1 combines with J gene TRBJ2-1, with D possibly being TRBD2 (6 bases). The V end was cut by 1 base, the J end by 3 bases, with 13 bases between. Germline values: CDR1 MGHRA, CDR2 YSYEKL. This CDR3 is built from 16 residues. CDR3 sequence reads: CASSQGGGRNYNEQFF. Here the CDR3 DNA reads TGCGCCAGCAGCCAAGGCGGTGGGAGGAACTACAATGAGCAGTTCTTC.

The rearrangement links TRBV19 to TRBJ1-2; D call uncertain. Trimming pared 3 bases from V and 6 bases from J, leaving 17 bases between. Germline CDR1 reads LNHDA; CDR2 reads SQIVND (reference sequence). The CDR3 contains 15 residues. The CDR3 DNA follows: TGTGCCAGTAGTATGAGGGTCAGTAGTAGCGATGGCTACACCTTC. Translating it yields CASSMRVSSSDGYTF.

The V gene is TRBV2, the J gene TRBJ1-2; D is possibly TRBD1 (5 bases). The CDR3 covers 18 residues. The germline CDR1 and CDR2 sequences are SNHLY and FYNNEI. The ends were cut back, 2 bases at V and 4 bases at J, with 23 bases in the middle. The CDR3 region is CASSEYLVLDKSSYGYTF. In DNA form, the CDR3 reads TGTGCCAGCAGTGAATATCTTGTGTTGGACAAGAGCTCCTATGGCTACACCTTC. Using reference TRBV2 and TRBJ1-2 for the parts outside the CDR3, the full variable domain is EPEVTQTPSHQVTQMGQEVILRCVPISNHLYFYWYRQILGQKVEFLVSFYNNEISEKSEIFDDQFSVERPDGSNFTLKIRSTKLEDSAMYFCASSEYLVLDKSSYGYTFGSGTRLTVV.

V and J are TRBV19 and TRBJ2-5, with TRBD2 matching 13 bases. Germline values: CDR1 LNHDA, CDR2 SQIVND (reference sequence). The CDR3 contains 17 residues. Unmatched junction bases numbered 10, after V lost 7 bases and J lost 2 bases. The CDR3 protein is CASTPTSGGMFQETQYF. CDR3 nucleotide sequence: TGTGCCAGTACCCCGACTAGCGGGGGGATGTTTCAAGAGACCCAGTACTTC.

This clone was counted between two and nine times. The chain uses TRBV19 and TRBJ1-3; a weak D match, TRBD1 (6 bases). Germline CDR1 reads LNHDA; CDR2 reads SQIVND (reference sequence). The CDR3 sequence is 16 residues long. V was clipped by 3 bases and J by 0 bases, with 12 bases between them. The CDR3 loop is CASSIDYRDSGNTIYF. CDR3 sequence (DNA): TGTGCCAGTAGTATTGACTACAGGGACTCTGGAAACACCATATATTTT.

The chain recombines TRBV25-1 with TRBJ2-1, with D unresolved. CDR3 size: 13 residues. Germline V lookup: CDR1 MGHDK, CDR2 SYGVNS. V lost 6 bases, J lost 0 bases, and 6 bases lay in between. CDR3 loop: CASRESSYNEQFF. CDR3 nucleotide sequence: TGTGCCAGCAGGGAGAGCTCCTACAATGAGCAGTTCTTC.

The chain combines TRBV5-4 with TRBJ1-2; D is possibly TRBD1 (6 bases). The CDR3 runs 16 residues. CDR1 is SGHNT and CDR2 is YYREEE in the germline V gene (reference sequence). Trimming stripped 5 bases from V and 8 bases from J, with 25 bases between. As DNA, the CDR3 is TGTGCCAGCAGTCCTAGCCGCCGCCGGGACAAATCAGGCTACACCTTC. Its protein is CASSPSRRRDKSGYTF.

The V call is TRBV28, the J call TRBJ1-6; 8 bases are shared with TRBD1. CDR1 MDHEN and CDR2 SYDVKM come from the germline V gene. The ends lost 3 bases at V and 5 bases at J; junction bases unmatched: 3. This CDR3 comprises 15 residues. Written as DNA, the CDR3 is TGTGCCAGCAGTTTTTGGACAGGGCATAATTCACCCCTCCACTTT. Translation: CASSFWTGHNSPLHF.

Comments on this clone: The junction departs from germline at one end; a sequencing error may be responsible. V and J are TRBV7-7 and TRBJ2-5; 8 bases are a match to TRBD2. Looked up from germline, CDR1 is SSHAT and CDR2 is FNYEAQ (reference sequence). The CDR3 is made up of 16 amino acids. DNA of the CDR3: TGTGCTAGCAGCTTAGATGACGGGGGGGCACAAGAGACCCAGTACTTC. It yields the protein CASSLDDGGAQETQYF.

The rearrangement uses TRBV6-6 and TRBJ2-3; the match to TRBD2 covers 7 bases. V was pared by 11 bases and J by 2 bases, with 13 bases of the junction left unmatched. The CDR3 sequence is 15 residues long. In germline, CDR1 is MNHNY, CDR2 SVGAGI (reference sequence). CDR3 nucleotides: TGTGCCGGATCGTCGGGGGGACGAGACACAGATACGCAGTATTTT. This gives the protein CAGSSGGRDTDTQYF.

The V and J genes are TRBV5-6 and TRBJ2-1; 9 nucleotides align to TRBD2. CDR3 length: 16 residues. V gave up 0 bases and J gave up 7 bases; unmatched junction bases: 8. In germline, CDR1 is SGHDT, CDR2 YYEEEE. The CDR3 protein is CASSLAPRREGNEQFF. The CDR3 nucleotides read TGTGCCAGCAGCTTGGCGCCCCGGCGGGAGGGGAATGAGCAGTTCTTC.

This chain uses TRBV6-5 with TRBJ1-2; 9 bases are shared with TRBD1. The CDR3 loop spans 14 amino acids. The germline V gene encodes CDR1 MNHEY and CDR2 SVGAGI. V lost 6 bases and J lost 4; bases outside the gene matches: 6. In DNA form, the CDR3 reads TGTGCCAGCAGACTAGGGACAGGGCGCTATGGCTACACCTTC. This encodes CASRLGTGRYGYTF.